This TCR beta chain comes out of a study of blood T cell repertoires in COVID-19. It was during active infection that Seattle patients were enrolled and then longitudinally followed. Study processing details: By means of reference gene primer amplification, nucleated cell counts were estimated. Method: immunoSEQ multiplex PCR; TCRdb's copy keeps in-frame clones and lacks some. V and J calls and clone size are given by that table; D and trimming were obtained from the DNA. The table has hundreds of thousands of clones, approximately 86% seen once. Sequencing was performed on peripheral blood. The sequence came from a woman in her 70s with COVID-19, enrolled during active disease.

The CDR3 nucleotides read TGCAGCGTTCGACAGGGGGCGCGTAGCAAAAACATTCAGTACTTC. Its protein product is CSVRQGARSKNIQYF. The chain carries TRBV29-1 and TRBJ2-4, with 10 bases identical to TRBD1. Germline V lookup: CDR1 SQVTM, CDR2 ANQGSEA. The junction had 7 bases not matched to a gene; V was cut back by 5 bases and J by 3 bases. The CDR3 sequence is 15 residues long.